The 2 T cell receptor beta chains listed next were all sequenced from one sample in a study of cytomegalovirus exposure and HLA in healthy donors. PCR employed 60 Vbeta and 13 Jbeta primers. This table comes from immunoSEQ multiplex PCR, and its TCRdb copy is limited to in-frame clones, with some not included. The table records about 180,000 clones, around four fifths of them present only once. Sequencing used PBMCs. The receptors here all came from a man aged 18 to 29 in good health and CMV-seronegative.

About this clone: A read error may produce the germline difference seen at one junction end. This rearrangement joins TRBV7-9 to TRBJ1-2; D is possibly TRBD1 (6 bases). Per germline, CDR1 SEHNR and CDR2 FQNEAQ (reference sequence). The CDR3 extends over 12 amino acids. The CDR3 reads CSSSFTGNGYTF. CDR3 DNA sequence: TGTTCCAGCAGCTTCACAGGGAATGGCTACACCTTC.

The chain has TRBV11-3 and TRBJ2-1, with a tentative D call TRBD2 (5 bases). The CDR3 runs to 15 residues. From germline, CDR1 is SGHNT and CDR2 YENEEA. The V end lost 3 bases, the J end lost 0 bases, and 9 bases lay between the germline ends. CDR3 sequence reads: CASSLRADSYNEQFF. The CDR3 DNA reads TGTGCCAGCAGCTTGCGGGCCGACTCCTACAATGAGCAGTTCTTC.